The rows below give T cell receptor beta chains drawn from one sample of a study of T cell responses to AZD1222 COVID-19 vaccine. This table comes from immunoSEQ multiplex PCR, and its TCRdb copy is limited to in-frame clones, with some not included. This repertoire shows tens of thousands of clones, roughly nine tenths found once; its top ten account for approximately 2.1%. Sequences were derived from peripheral blood, sampled on day 0 of AZD1222 vaccination. The receptors derive from an adult in good health. The CDR3 runs from the conserved cysteine through the conserved F or W. D genes are given only for firm matches. Rows may omit the clone size; those that give it use once, few, many or a size class.

V: TRBV6-5
J: TRBJ2-7
D: TRBD1
size: .
length: 14
CDR3: CASNGDRGSYEQYF
DNA: TGTGCCAGCAACGGGGACAGGGGCTCCTACGAGCAGTACTTC

V: TRBV11-2
J: TRBJ1-1
D: .
size: .
length: 15
CDR3: CASSLGAGGGTEAFF
DNA: TGTGCCAGCAGCTTAGGAGCGGGGGGCGGAACTGAAGCTTTCTTT

V: TRBV27
J: TRBJ1-2
D: .
size: .
length: 15
CDR3: CASSLKAGSFKGYTF
DNA: TGTGCCAGCAGTTTAAAGGCCGGATCCTTTAAAGGCTACACCTTC

V: TRBV6-1
J: TRBJ2-1
D: .
size: once
length: 16
CDR3: CASSGLRGSSYNEQFF
DNA: TGTGCCAGCAGTGGCCTGCGGGGCAGCTCCTACAATGAGCAGTTCTTC

V: TRBV4-2
J: TRBJ1-6
D: TRBD1
size: .
length: 16
CDR3: CASSQESGGGNSPLHF
DNA: TGTGCCAGCAGCCAAGAGTCAGGGGGCGGGAATTCACCCCTCCACTTT

V: TRBV5-4
J: TRBJ2-2
D: TRBD1
size: .
length: 17
CDR3: CASSPAGQGPGTGELFF
DNA: TGTGCCAGCAGCCCCGCCGGACAGGGGCCGGGGACCGGGGAGCTGTTTTTT

V: TRBV6-5
J: TRBJ1-6
D: .
size: .
length: 14
CDR3: CASSNPQINSPLHF
DNA: TGTGCCAGCTCAAACCCACAGATTAATTCACCCCTCCACTTT

V: TRBV7-9
J: TRBJ2-7
D: TRBD2
size: .
length: 14
CDR3: CASSWPGGPYEQYF
DNA: TGTGCCAGCAGCTGGCCGGGGGGGCCGTACGAGCAGTACTTC

V: TRBV28
J: TRBJ2-3
D: TRBD2
size: .
length: 16
CDR3: CASSHTAGASTDTQYF
DNA: TGTGCCAGCAGTCACACAGCGGGAGCGAGCACAGATACGCAGTATTTT

V: TRBV5-1
J: TRBJ2-7
D: TRBD2
size: .
length: 14
CDR3: CASSLWREGGEQYF
DNA: TGCGCCAGCAGCTTGTGGAGGGAGGGTGGCGAGCAGTACTTC

V: TRBV6-6
J: TRBJ2-7
D: .
size: .
length: 14
CDR3: CASIQTGSTYEQYF
DNA: TGTGCCAGCATCCAAACAGGGAGTACCTACGAGCAGTACTTC

V: TRBV5-1
J: TRBJ2-3
D: TRBD2
size: .
length: 15
CDR3: CASSLSGRGTDTQYF
DNA: TGCGCCAGCAGCTTGAGCGGGAGGGGCACAGATACGCAGTATTTT

V: TRBV15
J: TRBJ1-1
D: TRBD1
size: .
length: 14
CDR3: CATTQGAMNTEAFF
DNA: TGTGCCACCACACAGGGGGCAATGAACACTGAAGCTTTCTTT

V: TRBV19
J: TRBJ1-4
D: .
size: .
length: 14
CDR3: CASYGYGRDEKLFF
DNA: TGTGCCAGCTACGGGTACGGGCGGGACGAAAAACTGTTTTTT

V: TRBV2
J: TRBJ2-7
D: .
size: .
length: 12
CDR3: CASRRQDKVQYF
DNA: TGTGCCAGCAGAAGACAGGATAAGGTGCAGTACTTC

V: TRBV19
J: TRBJ2-1
D: .
size: .
length: 15
CDR3: CASSIGIRGHSEQFF
DNA: TGTGCCAGTAGTATAGGGATAAGGGGACATAGTGAGCAGTTCTTC

V: TRBV5-1
J: TRBJ2-3
D: TRBD2
size: .
length: 15
CDR3: CASSLTSLSTDTQYF
DNA: TGCGCCAGCAGCCTGACTAGCCTGAGCACAGATACGCAGTATTTT

V: TRBV6-5
J: TRBJ1-4
D: .
size: .
length: 13
CDR3: CASKAATNEKLFF
DNA: TGTGCCAGCAAGGCAGCAACTAATGAAAAACTGTTTTTT

V: TRBV6-5
J: TRBJ1-1
D: .
size: .
length: 16
CDR3: CASSYSIVRGNTEAFF
DNA: TGTGCCAGCAGTTACTCGATAGTAAGGGGTAACACTGAAGCTTTCTTT

V: TRBV30
J: TRBJ1-1
D: .
size: .
length: 12
CDR3: CASRTRNTEAFF
DNA: TGTGCCTCACGTACACGAAACACTGAAGCTTTCTTT

V: TRBV5-1
J: TRBJ2-3
D: TRBD2
size: .
length: 16
CDR3: CASSMTSGGPTDTQYF
DNA: TGCGCCAGCAGTATGACTAGCGGGGGGCCTACAGATACGCAGTATTTT

V: TRBV30
J: TRBJ1-1
D: .
size: once
length: 13
CDR3: CAWSRRGNTEAFF
DNA: TGTGCCTGGAGTCGCCGGGGGAACACTGAAGCTTTCTTT

V: TRBV6-1
J: TRBJ2-7
D: .
size: once
length: 13
CDR3: CASSETQGYEQYF
DNA: TGTGCCAGCAGTGAAACGCAGGGCTACGAGCAGTACTTC

V: TRBV10-2
J: TRBJ2-2
D: TRBD2
size: .
length: 18
CDR3: CASSERASGRAGTGELFF
DNA: TGCGCCAGCAGTGAGCGGGCTAGCGGGAGGGCGGGCACCGGGGAGCTGTTTTTT

V: TRBV7-2
J: TRBJ2-1
D: .
size: .
length: 13
CDR3: CASSLAQGYEQFF
DNA: TGTGCCAGCAGCTTAGCGCAGGGGTATGAGCAGTTCTTC

V: TRBV6-5
J: TRBJ2-5
D: TRBD1
size: once
length: 15
CDR3: CAGTPGTGHRETQYF
DNA: TGTGCCGGCACCCCCGGGACAGGGCATAGAGAGACCCAGTACTTC

V: TRBV6-1
J: TRBJ1-1
D: .
size: .
length: 13
CDR3: CASSDRGYTEAFF
DNA: TGTGCCAGCAGTGACAGGGGATATACTGAAGCTTTCTTT

V: TRBV6-5
J: TRBJ1-2
D: .
size: .
length: 10
CDR3: CASFRDGYTF
DNA: TGTGCCAGCTTCAGGGATGGCTACACCTTC

V: TRBV14
J: TRBJ2-7
D: TRBD2
size: .
length: 17
CDR3: CASRTDGRGRKSYEQYF
DNA: TGTGCCAGCAGAACAGATGGGAGGGGCAGGAAATCCTACGAGCAGTACTTC

V: TRBV3-1/TRBV3-2
J: TRBJ2-7
D: TRBD2
size: .
length: 13
CDR3: CASSQSGSGEQYF
DNA: TGTGCCAGCAGCCAAAGCGGGAGTGGGGAGCAGTACTTC

V: TRBV19
J: TRBJ1-1
D: .
size: .
length: 15
CDR3: CASSIQTALNTEAFF
DNA: TGTGCCAGTAGTATTCAGACAGCTTTGAACACTGAAGCTTTCTTT

V: TRBV7-2
J: TRBJ2-3
D: .
size: once
length: 15
CDR3: CASSPSGWGTDTQYF
DNA: TGTGCCAGCAGCCCCAGCGGGTGGGGCACAGATACGCAGTATTTT

V: TRBV7-2
J: TRBJ1-2
D: TRBD1
size: .
length: 13
CDR3: CASSFGQGGGYTF
DNA: TGTGCCAGCAGCTTCGGACAGGGGGGAGGCTACACCTTC

V: TRBV7-8
J: TRBJ2-7
D: .
size: .
length: 12
CDR3: CASSPDRREQYF
DNA: TGTGCCAGCAGCCCTGACAGGCGCGAGCAGTACTTC

V: TRBV6-6
J: TRBJ2-2
D: TRBD1
size: once
length: 15
CDR3: CASRTLRTGTGELFF
DNA: TGTGCCAGCAGAACCCTCCGGACAGGCACCGGGGAGCTGTTTTTT

V: TRBV27
J: TRBJ1-4
D: .
size: .
length: 11
CDR3: CARLRGYTRFF
DNA: TGTGCCAGGCTGAGGGGCTACACTAGGTTTTTT

V: TRBV27
J: TRBJ2-3
D: TRBD1
size: once
length: 15
CDR3: CASSFSRTGLDTQYF
DNA: TGTGCCAGCAGTTTCTCCCGGACAGGGCTGGATACGCAGTATTTT

V: TRBV6-2/TRBV6-3
J: TRBJ1-2
D: .
size: .
length: 12
CDR3: CASSERIHGYTF
DNA: TGTGCCAGCAGCGAGAGGATTCATGGCTACACCTTC

V: TRBV5-6
J: TRBJ1-6
D: TRBD1
size: .
length: 15
CDR3: CASSFSRQGVSPLHF
DNA: TGTGCCAGCAGCTTCTCAAGACAGGGTGTTTCACCCCTCCACTTT

V: TRBV9
J: TRBJ1-1
D: TRBD1
size: .
length: 15
CDR3: CASSVEATGGTEAFF
DNA: TGTGCCAGCAGCGTAGAGGCCACAGGGGGGACTGAAGCTTTCTTT

V: TRBV12-3/TRBV12-4
J: TRBJ1-1
D: .
size: .
length: 13
CDR3: CASSAQGGTEAFF
DNA: TGTGCCAGCAGTGCCCAGGGAGGAACTGAAGCTTTCTTT